A single sample is the source of the 30 T cell receptor beta chains below, sequenced in a study of blood T cell repertoires in COVID-19 (dated by TCRdb to the early 2020s). Library generation was performed with the immunoSEQ multiplex PCR assay. The source is immuneACCESS, and TCRdb retained only in-frame sequences with V and J called. Part of the clones is not carried over; for the studies checked, unresolved V genes explain less than half of this, and the remainder is unexplained. A total of approximately 80,000 clones appear in this sample, approximately 88% of them only once. The top ten constitute less than 9% of the sample. Material for sequencing was peripheral blood. The receptors come from an elderly woman with acute or convalescent COVID-19.

The rearrangement links TRBV7-2 to TRBJ1-2, with 8 bases matching TRBD1. This CDR3 is built from 16 residues. Looked up from germline, CDR1 is SGHTA and CDR2 is FQGNSA. Trimming cost V 3 bases and J 6 bases; bases outside gene matches: 12. The CDR3 nucleotides are TGTGCCAGCAGCTTTAGGCAGGGGGCGATTTCGGATGGCTACACCTTC. Protein sequence: CASSFRQGAISDGYTF.

This rearrangement joins TRBV30 to TRBJ2-7; 9 nucleotides align to TRBD1. The length of the CDR3 is 15 residues. Germline CDR1 and CDR2: GTSNPN and SVGIG (reference sequence). With 3 bases clipped from V and 7 bases from J, the junction kept 13 bases outside the gene matches. CDR3 sequence reads: CAWRLGGQGPGEQYF. The CDR3 coding sequence is TGTGCCTGGAGGTTGGGAGGACAGGGGCCGGGGGAGCAGTACTTC.

This clone was seen a few times. The chain carries TRBV12-3 or TRBV12-4 and TRBJ2-5; D unresolved. Trimming pared 7 bases from V and 5 bases from J, leaving 11 bases between. The length of the CDR3 is 12 residues. DNA for the CDR3: TGTGCCAGCAAAGCGTTTTCTGAGACCCAGTACTTC. As protein: CASKAFSETQYF.

The V and J genes are TRBV9 and TRBJ2-7; weak D call: TRBD2 (6 bases). From germline, CDR1 is SGDLS and CDR2 YYNGEE. This CDR3 has 13 residues. The germline V and J ends were trimmed by 8 bases and 7 bases, with 19 bases remaining between them. The CDR3 DNA reads TGTGCCAGGGGAGGTGGCCCTGCACGGGAGCAGTACTTC. The encoded protein is CARGGGPAREQYF. The variable domain in full, with the rest retrieved from reference TRBV9 and TRBJ2-7, is DSGVTQTPKHLITATGQRVTLRCSPRSGDLSVYWYQQSLDQGLQFLIQYYNGEERAKGNILERFSAQQFPDLHSELNLSSLELGDSALYFCARGGGPAREQYFGPGTRLTVT.

The chain has TRBV28 and TRBJ2-7; 11 bases fit TRBD1. This CDR3 is 15 amino acids long. Germline CDR1 MDHEN, CDR2 SYDVKM. The J segment lost 5 bases and the V segment lost 6 bases, leaving 9 bases of the junction unmatched. The CDR3, as DNA: TGTGCCAGCAGATCGCTGCGGACAGGGGGCGACGAGCAGTACTTC. This sequence encodes CASRSLRTGGDEQYF.

The rearrangement joins TRBV3-1 (or the pseudogene TRBV3-2) to TRBJ1-6; D is possibly TRBD1 (6 bases). The CDR3 runs 16 residues. V was cut by 1 base and J by 7 bases, with 14 bases left in between. The germline CDR1 and CDR2 sequences are LGHDT and YNNKEL (reference sequence). The CDR3 DNA reads as TGTGCCAGCAGCCAAGCCCTTACAGGGTCCAATTCACCCCTCCACTTT. Translated, it gives CASSQALTGSNSPLHF.

The gene calls are TRBV7-9 and TRBJ2-7, with D possibly matching TRBD1 (6 bases). V shed 5 bases and J shed 0 bases, with 17 bases lying between them. Germline loops: CDR1 SEHNR, CDR2 FQNEAQ (reference sequence). This CDR3 region has 16 residues. This CDR3 reads CASSRGSADSSYEQYF. The CDR3 coding sequence is TGTGCCAGCAGCAGAGGGTCCGCGGACAGCTCCTACGAGCAGTACTTC.

The CDR3 sequence: CASSPDRGITGELFF. The DNA for the CDR3 is TGTGCCAGCAGCCCTGACAGGGGTATAACCGGGGAGCTGTTTTTT. This chain connects TRBV27 to TRBJ2-2; TRBD1 matches at 8 bases. In germline, CDR1 is MNHEY, CDR2 SMNVEV (reference sequence). The V gene end was trimmed by 6 bases and the J gene end by 5 bases; junction bases not matched to a gene: 8. CDR3 length: 15 amino acids.

The rearrangement joins TRBV2 to TRBJ2-3; no firm D call. Germline V gene data show CDR1 as SNHLY and CDR2 as FYNNEI. V was clipped by 8 bases and J by 4 bases, with 7 bases between them. This CDR3 is 11 amino acids long. The CDR3 region has the DNA TGTGCCAGCGATCGGGCAGATACGCAGTATTTT. Its protein product is CASDRADTQYF.

The chain is built from TRBV29-1 and TRBJ2-1, with 8 nucleotides matching TRBD1. Germline V gene data show CDR1 as SQVTM and CDR2 as ANQGSEA. Trimming took 4 bases from V and 4 from J; bases not matched to a gene: 6. This CDR3 spans 14 amino acids. The CDR3 sequence is CSVARDRWYNEQFF. The CDR3 nucleotides are TGCAGCGTTGCCCGGGACAGGTGGTACAATGAGCAGTTCTTC.

The V and J genes are TRBV19 and TRBJ2-5, with 9 bases identical to TRBD1. The CDR3 loop spans 14 amino acids. The J segment lost 4 bases and the V segment lost 6 bases, leaving 6 bases of the junction unmatched. CDR1 is LNHDA, CDR2 SQIVND, per germline (reference sequence). CDR3 in amino acids: CASRKQGAGETQYF. CDR3 in DNA: TGTGCCAGTAGGAAACAGGGGGCGGGAGAGACCCAGTACTTC.

The V and J genes are TRBV6-5 and TRBJ2-6; no definite D call. This CDR3 is 15 amino acids long. Germline V gives CDR1 MNHEY, CDR2 SVGAGI. Deletions cut 5 bases from V and 0 bases from J, with 8 bases between. The CDR3 sequence: CASSPQISGANVLTF. The CDR3 DNA is TGTGCCAGCAGTCCTCAGATCTCTGGGGCCAACGTCCTGACTTTC.

V gene TRBV9 combines with J gene TRBJ2-6, with 7 bases identical to TRBD1. CDR1 is SGDLS and CDR2 is YYNGEE in the germline V gene. This CDR3 spans 15 amino acids. The J segment lost 2 bases and the V segment lost 3 bases, leaving 2 bases of the junction unmatched. Here the CDR3 DNA reads TGTGCCAGCAGCGCCACAGGGGCTGGGGCCAACGTCCTGACTTTC. It translates to CASSATGAGANVLTF.

V gene TRBV5-1 combines with J gene TRBJ1-2, with 7 bases identical to TRBD1. Germline V gene data show CDR1 as SGHRS and CDR2 as YFSETQ. This CDR3 has 12 residues. The V gene end was trimmed by 7 bases and the J gene end by 6 bases; junction bases not matched to a gene: 6. CDR3 protein: CASRQGSNGYTF. The CDR3, as DNA: TGCGCCAGCCGACAGGGCTCCAATGGCTACACCTTC.

The chain links TRBV7-2 to TRBJ1-2; a possible D gene is TRBD1 (6 bases). The CDR3 sequence is 19 residues long. Trimming left V 2 bases short and J 0 bases short, with 22 bases between. Germline lookup yields CDR1 SGHTA and CDR2 FQGNSA. CDR3 loop: CASSLYRVSGGRTNYGYTF. The CDR3 DNA reads TGTGCCAGCAGCTTATATCGGGTTTCCGGGGGGCGGACTAACTATGGCTACACCTTC.

The J gene is TRBJ2-3, the V gene TRBV7-9, with 10 positions matching TRBD1. Looked up from germline, CDR1 is SEHNR and CDR2 is FQNEAQ (reference sequence). CDR3 length: 19 residues. V was pared by 5 bases and J by 0 bases, with 14 bases of the junction left unmatched. CDR3 sequence reads: CASSHPSGQGEESTDTQYF. CDR3 sequence (DNA): TGTGCCAGCAGCCACCCCTCTGGACAGGGGGAGGAGAGCACAGATACGCAGTATTTT.

This rearrangement joins TRBV19 to TRBJ1-3; the D gene is possibly TRBD1 (5 bases). Germline CDR1 LNHDA, CDR2 SQIVND (reference sequence). This CDR3 region has 15 residues. The germline V and J ends were trimmed by 3 bases and 4 bases, with 13 bases remaining between them. CDR3 in amino acids: CASSIDSRPGNTIYF. CDR3 DNA: TGTGCCAGTAGTATCGACAGCCGTCCGGGAAACACCATATATTTT.

The V and J genes are TRBV5-6 and TRBJ1-3, with D possibly TRBD1 on 6 matching bases. CDR1 SGHDT and CDR2 YYEEEE come from the germline V gene. The CDR3 totals 15 residues. The V gene lost 3 bases and the J gene lost 0 bases, with 10 bases spanning the gap. The CDR3 protein is CASSYRANSGNTIYF. The CDR3 coding sequence is TGTGCCAGCAGCTACAGGGCCAACTCTGGAAACACCATATATTTT.

The table lists this clone with a few counts. This chain links TRBV5-4 with TRBJ2-6; 8 bases align to TRBD1. With V trimmed by 2 bases and J by 0 bases, 4 bases remained unmatched. The CDR3 is 17 amino acids. CDR1 and CDR2 from the germline V gene are SGHNT and YYREEE (reference sequence). In nucleotides, the CDR3 is TGTGCCAGCAGCTTTGGGACAGGCGCCTCTGGGGCCAACGTCCTGACTTTC. This sequence encodes CASSFGTGASGANVLTF.

The chain has TRBV6-5 and TRBJ1-1; D might be TRBD1 (5 bases). The CDR3 has 15 residues. Germline V gives CDR1 MNHEY, CDR2 SVGAGI. V lost 4 bases, J lost 0 bases, and 12 bases lay in between. CDR3 nucleotide sequence: TGTGCCAGCAGTTTCCACGACAGTATGAACACTGAAGCTTTCTTT. Amino acids: CASSFHDSMNTEAFF.

CDR3 sequence reads: CASKFRSGGDLQYF. The CDR3 DNA is TGTGCCAGCAAGTTTCGTAGCGGGGGCGACCTGCAGTACTTC. The chain has TRBV2 and TRBJ2-7; 9 bases map to TRBD2. V shed 7 bases and J 9 bases; nucleotides not matched to a gene: 13. CDR3 length: 14 residues. The germline V gene encodes CDR1 SNHLY and CDR2 FYNNEI.

This clone was seen only once. The chain uses TRBV2 and TRBJ2-7; possibly TRBD1 for D (6 bases). Germline-derived CDR1 and CDR2 are SNHLY and FYNNEI. The CDR3 sequence is 14 residues long. Between the trimmed V and J ends, which lost 7 bases and 7 bases, there was a span of 20 bases. CDR3 region: CASKGDSEVGEQYF. CDR3 DNA: TGTGCCAGCAAGGGGGATAGCGAGGTCGGGGAGCAGTACTTC.

The chain uses TRBV6-6 and TRBJ2-1, with D perhaps matching TRBD1 (5 bases). Germline V gene data show CDR1 as MNHNY and CDR2 as SVGAGI (reference sequence). The V gene lost 4 bases and the J gene lost 0 bases, with 10 bases spanning the gap. The CDR3 contains 15 residues. The CDR3 here is CASSSRVSSYNEQFF. CDR3 coding DNA: TGTGCCAGCAGTTCCAGGGTGAGCTCCTACAATGAGCAGTTCTTC.

This chain joins TRBV5-1 and TRBJ2-5; maybe TRBD2 (7 bases). This CDR3 has 15 amino acids. Germline V gene lookup returns CDR1 SGHRS and CDR2 YFSETQ. Trimming left V 4 bases short and J 0 bases short, with 13 bases between. CDR3: CASSLRGAYQETQYF. CDR3 sequence (DNA): TGCGCCAGCAGCCTACGGGGGGCGTACCAAGAGACCCAGTACTTC. The complete variable domain, with remaining parts taken from reference TRBV5-1 and TRBJ2-5, reads KAGVTQTPRYLIKTRGQQVTLSCSPISGHRSVSWYQQTPGQGLQFLFEYFSETQRNKGNFPGRFSGRQFSNSRSEMNVSTLELGDSALYLCASSLRGAYQETQYFGPGTRLLVL.

This clone was observed a single time. DNA of the CDR3: TGTGCCAGCAGTTTTAGCGGGAGGGCGTCGTACAATGAGCAGTTCTTC. Its translation is CASSFSGRASYNEQFF. This rearrangement joins TRBV28 to TRBJ2-1; TRBD2 matches 11 bases. With V trimmed by 3 bases and J by 4 bases, 5 bases remained unmatched. CDR1 is MDHEN, CDR2 SYDVKM, per germline. There are 16 residues in the CDR3.

The CDR3 is CASSLGWLAGLGNEQFF. For the CDR3, the DNA is TGTGCCAGCAGCCTGGGGTGGTTAGCGGGACTTGGCAATGAGCAGTTCTTC. The chain has TRBV7-2 and TRBJ2-1; 8 bases align to TRBD2. The CDR3 contains 17 residues. From germline, CDR1 is SGHTA and CDR2 FQGNSA. J was trimmed by 6 bases and V by 5 bases; bases with no gene match: 15.

The chain joins TRBV30 to TRBJ2-1; D not resolved. The CDR3 is made up of 11 amino acids. V shed 0 bases and J shed 9 bases, with 6 bases lying between them. Germline assignment: CDR1 GTSNPN and CDR2 SVGIG (reference sequence). DNA of the CDR3: TGTGCCTGGAGTGTAAGAGGTGAGCAGTTCTTC. Its protein product is CAWSVRGEQFF. Looking up the rest from reference TRBV30 and TRBJ2-1 gives the full variable domain: SQTIHQWPATLVQPVGSPLSLECTVEGTSNPNLYWYRQAAGRGLQLLFYSVGIGQISSEVPQNLSASRPQDRQFILSSKKLLLSDSGFYLCAWSVRGEQFFGPGTRLTVL.

The CDR3 loop is CASTTSGMTSYEQYF. The CDR3 nucleotides read TGTGCCAGCACAACTAGCGGGATGACCTCCTACGAGCAGTACTTC. This chain connects TRBV7-2 to TRBJ2-7; TRBD2 matches 10 bases. The ends lost 7 bases at V and 0 bases at J; junction bases unmatched: 6. This CDR3 is built from 15 residues. In germline, CDR1 is SGHTA, CDR2 FQGNSA.

The chain carries TRBV28 and TRBJ2-2, with a tentative D call TRBD2 (5 bases). V gave up 5 bases and J gave up 5 bases, with 9 bases separating them. Germline V gene sequence: CDR1 MDHEN, CDR2 SYDVKM. The CDR3 is 13 residues long. CDR3 region: CASSLSGTGELFF. CDR3 DNA: TGTGCCAGCAGTCTCTCGGGGACCGGGGAGCTGTTTTTT.

The rearrangement uses TRBV6-2 or TRBV6-3 and TRBJ1-1, with 9 bases lining up with TRBD1. The CDR3 is 14 amino acids. V dropped 5 bases and J dropped 4; count of bases not matched to a gene: 5. Germline-derived CDR1 and CDR2 are MNHEY and SVGEGT. The chain's CDR3 is CASSGQGQGTEAFF. The CDR3 nucleotides read TGTGCCAGCAGTGGACAGGGACAGGGCACTGAAGCTTTCTTT.